The present T cell receptor (beta chain) was sequenced within a study of OX40 agonist ivuxolimab in advanced cancers. Study background: Ivuxolimab doses were 0.01, 0.1, 0.3, 1.5, 3 or 10 mg/kg every 2 weeks.

General study results and limits: Clonal expansion by week 6 occurred in CD4+ and CD8+ blood T cells (at 0.1 to 3.0 mg/kg).

Assay used: immunoSEQ multiplex PCR; TCRdb lists only in-frame clones, some missing. The data contain about 88,000 clones, approximately 90% of them singletons. CDR1 and CDR2 from the germline V gene are SGHTA and FQGNSA. V shed 5 bases, J shed 3 bases, and the junction held 6 bases outside the gene matches. The CDR3 contains 14 residues. This clone has just a few counts. Antigen unknown. The receptor was derived from an adult with an advanced solid tumor such as melanoma, head and neck, liver or kidney cancer. The chain couples TRBV7-2 to TRBJ2-7; 8 positions match TRBD1. The starting material was CD4+ or CD8+ T cells sorted from blood, obtained in a trial of the OX40 agonist ivuxolimab. The CDR3 protein is CASSQDRGGYEQYF. CDR3 DNA: TGTGCCAGCAGCCAAGACAGGGGTGGCTACGAGCAGTACTTC.